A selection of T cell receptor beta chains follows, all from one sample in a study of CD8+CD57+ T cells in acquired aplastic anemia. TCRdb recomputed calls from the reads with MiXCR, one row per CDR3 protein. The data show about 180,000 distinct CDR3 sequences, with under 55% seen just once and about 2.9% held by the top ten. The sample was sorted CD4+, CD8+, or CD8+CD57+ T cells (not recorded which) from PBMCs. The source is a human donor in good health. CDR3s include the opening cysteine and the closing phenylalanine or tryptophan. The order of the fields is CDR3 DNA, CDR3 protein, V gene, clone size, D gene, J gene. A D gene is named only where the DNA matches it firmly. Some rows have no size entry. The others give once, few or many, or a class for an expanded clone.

DNA: TGTGCCAGCAGTTACCAAGGCGGGATCTACAATGAGCAGTTCTTC
CDR3: CASSYQGGIYNEQFF
V: TRBV6-2/TRBV6-3
size: few
D: -
J: TRBJ2-1

DNA: TGCGCCAGCAGTCAGCGGAGCGGAAACGAGCAGTACTTC
CDR3: CASSQRSGNEQYF
V: TRBV5-1
size: -
D: -
J: TRBJ2-7

DNA: TGTGCCTGGAGTAGTTCCTACAATGAGCAGTTCTTC
CDR3: CAWSSSYNEQFF
V: TRBV30
size: few
D: -
J: TRBJ2-1

DNA: TGTGCCACCAGCAGAGTGGATAATGAAAAACTGTTTTTT
CDR3: CATSRVDNEKLFF
V: TRBV15
size: -
D: -
J: TRBJ1-4

DNA: TGTGCCAGCAGCGGACAAGGACAGGGAACACTACGTTCTGGAAACACCATATATTTT
CDR3: CASSGQGQGTLRSGNTIYF
V: TRBV9
size: -
D: TRBD1
J: TRBJ1-3

DNA: TGCAGCGTTGAGGTCACAAGGAACGAGCAGTACTTC
CDR3: CSVEVTRNEQYF
V: TRBV29-1
size: many
D: -
J: TRBJ2-7

DNA: TGTGCCAGCAGCTTAGCGAGTCGGGGACCGGAGACCCAGTACTTC
CDR3: CASSLASRGPETQYF
V: TRBV7-9
size: many
D: -
J: TRBJ2-5

DNA: TGCAGTGCGAGGACCTATGAAGCTTTCTTT
CDR3: CSARTYEAFF
V: TRBV20-1
size: once
D: -
J: TRBJ1-1

DNA: TGTGCCAGCAGGGCGGGACTGACTAGCACAGATACGCAGTATTTT
CDR3: CASRAGLTSTDTQYF
V: TRBV2
size: few
D: -
J: TRBJ2-3

DNA: TGTGCCAGCAGCCTGACTAGCGGGGAACCGAACACCGGGGAGCTGTTTTTT
CDR3: CASSLTSGEPNTGELFF
V: TRBV7-9
size: many
D: TRBD2
J: TRBJ2-2

DNA: TGTGCCAGTAGTGTCCGGGACAGTAATCAGCCCCAGCATTTT
CDR3: CASSVRDSNQPQHF
V: TRBV19
size: -
D: TRBD1
J: TRBJ1-5

DNA: TGTGCCAGCAGCTTATCGTCGGAGCTGTTTTTT
CDR3: CASSLSSELFF
V: TRBV7-9
size: -
D: -
J: TRBJ2-2

DNA: TGTGCCACCAGCAGAGGCCAGGCCTCTGGGGCCAACGTCCTGACTTTC
CDR3: CATSRGQASGANVLTF
V: TRBV15
size: many
D: -
J: TRBJ2-6

DNA: TGTGCCAGCTCCCAATCGCCTAGGACCGGGGAGCTGTTTTTT
CDR3: CASSQSPRTGELFF
V: TRBV7-7
size: -
D: -
J: TRBJ2-2

DNA: TGTGCCATCAGTGAGGGAAGCGGGAGAACTGGAGATACGCAGTATTTT
CDR3: CAISEGSGRTGDTQYF
V: TRBV10-3
size: many
D: TRBD2
J: TRBJ2-3

DNA: TGTGCCAGTACAATCCTACTAAGGAGCAATGAGCAGTTCTTC
CDR3: CASTILLRSNEQFF
V: TRBV28
size: few
D: -
J: TRBJ2-1

DNA: TGTGCCACCAGTGATAACGGACTCGAAGATACGCAGTATTTT
CDR3: CATSDNGLEDTQYF
V: TRBV24-1
size: many
D: -
J: TRBJ2-3

DNA: TGTGCCAGCAGGGATGCGGGGGGTATGCATGGCTACACCTTC
CDR3: CASRDAGGMHGYTF
V: TRBV25-1
size: -
D: -
J: TRBJ1-2

DNA: TGTGCCAGCTCATCGGACAGTTCAACCTATGGCTACACCTTC
CDR3: CASSSDSSTYGYTF
V: TRBV18
size: -
D: -
J: TRBJ1-2

DNA: TGTGCCAGTAGTATTTATGGGATGGGCCCCTACGAGCAGTACTTC
CDR3: CASSIYGMGPYEQYF
V: TRBV19
size: -
D: -
J: TRBJ2-7

DNA: TGTGCCAGCAGCTTTCGGGGGTTTGGCAAAAACATTCAGTACTTC
CDR3: CASSFRGFGKNIQYF
V: TRBV5-6
size: -
D: -
J: TRBJ2-4

DNA: TGTGCCAGCAGCTTGACAGGGGACCTTTACAATGAGCAGTTCTTC
CDR3: CASSLTGDLYNEQFF
V: TRBV5-4
size: many
D: TRBD1
J: TRBJ2-1

DNA: TGCAGTGCTATACTTAGCGGGAGGGCCTACGGGGGTGAGCAGTTCTTC
CDR3: CSAILSGRAYGGEQFF
V: TRBV20-1
size: many
D: TRBD2
J: TRBJ2-1

DNA: TGTGCCAGCAGCCAACAGGGGGCTGACGAGACCCAGTACTTC
CDR3: CASSQQGADETQYF
V: TRBV3-1
size: many
D: TRBD1
J: TRBJ2-5

DNA: TGTGCCACCAGTGATATGAACAGGGGGGGTGAGCAGTTCTTC
CDR3: CATSDMNRGGEQFF
V: TRBV24-1
size: many
D: -
J: TRBJ2-1

DNA: TGTGCCAGCAGCTTGGGGCTAGCGAGCAATGAGCAGTTCTTC
CDR3: CASSLGLASNEQFF
V: TRBV5-6
size: many
D: -
J: TRBJ2-1

DNA: TGCGCCAGCAGCCAAGAGCCCTACCCAGGGCAGGGTGAAGAGACCCAGTACTTC
CDR3: CASSQEPYPGQGEETQYF
V: TRBV4-3
size: many
D: -
J: TRBJ2-5

DNA: TGTGCCAGCAGCTTAGTGGGGCCGGAAGCTTTCTTT
CDR3: CASSLVGPEAFF
V: TRBV7-9
size: -
D: -
J: TRBJ1-1

DNA: TGTGCCAGTAGTATATCAGGACACAGCAATCAGCCCCAGCATTTT
CDR3: CASSISGHSNQPQHF
V: TRBV19
size: -
D: -
J: TRBJ1-5

DNA: TGTGCCAGCAGCTTCGGGGGGGCCACTGAAGCTTTCTTT
CDR3: CASSFGGATEAFF
V: TRBV7-9
size: many
D: -
J: TRBJ1-1

DNA: TGCGCCAGTGACAGCGGGTCCAGCACAGATACGCAGTATTTT
CDR3: CASDSGSSTDTQYF
V: TRBV5-1
size: -
D: -
J: TRBJ2-3

DNA: TGTGCCATCAGTGATCTGGGGGGGTCAAGCTCCTACGAGCAGTACTTC
CDR3: CAISDLGGSSSYEQYF
V: TRBV10-3
size: -
D: TRBD2
J: TRBJ2-7

DNA: TGTGCCAGTAGTATTGGGAGCAACTACGAGCAGTACTTC
CDR3: CASSIGSNYEQYF
V: TRBV19
size: once
D: -
J: TRBJ2-7

DNA: TGTGCCAGCAGCCCTCGAGCTGGGGGAGGGCCAGACAAAGAGCAGTTCTTC
CDR3: CASSPRAGGGPDKEQFF
V: TRBV9
size: -
D: TRBD2
J: TRBJ2-1

DNA: TGTGCCAGCAGCCCCGGACTAACAAGGCTTCACTTT
CDR3: CASSPGLTRLHF
V: TRBV7-9
size: -
D: -
J: TRBJ1-6

DNA: TGTGCCAGCAACCAAATGGGGGATTACGAGCAGTACTTC
CDR3: CASNQMGDYEQYF
V: TRBV5-4
size: -
D: -
J: TRBJ2-7

DNA: TGCAGTGCCGAGAGGGACGGTGGCTACACCTTC
CDR3: CSAERDGGYTF
V: TRBV20-1
size: -
D: -
J: TRBJ1-2

DNA: TGTGCCACCAGTGATTACAGTGGCTATGGCTACACCTTC
CDR3: CATSDYSGYGYTF
V: TRBV24-1
size: -
D: -
J: TRBJ1-2

DNA: TGTGCCAGCCGAAAATCCAGCTCCTACGAGCAGTACTTC
CDR3: CASRKSSSYEQYF
V: TRBV2
size: many
D: -
J: TRBJ2-7

DNA: TGTGCCAGCAGTTCTACGGACCGGGACCTAGGGAACGAGCAGTACTTC
CDR3: CASSSTDRDLGNEQYF
V: TRBV6-5
size: many
D: -
J: TRBJ2-7

DNA: TGTGCCACCAGCAGAGATCTCCCCAGCCCCTCTGGCTACACCTTC
CDR3: CATSRDLPSPSGYTF
V: TRBV15
size: -
D: -
J: TRBJ1-2

DNA: TGTGCCACCAGTGATCGAGGCTCAGCGGGAGAAAATGAGCAGTTCTTC
CDR3: CATSDRGSAGENEQFF
V: TRBV24-1
size: -
D: TRBD2
J: TRBJ2-1

DNA: TGTGCCAGTAGTATAAGGGGCGCAGTTGAAGCTTTCTTT
CDR3: CASSIRGAVEAFF
V: TRBV19
size: -
D: -
J: TRBJ1-1

DNA: TGTGCCAGCAGTGAAGCTCCGGACAGCCACTATGGCTACACCTTC
CDR3: CASSEAPDSHYGYTF
V: TRBV2
size: once
D: -
J: TRBJ1-2

DNA: TGTGCCAGCAGCTTCTCGGGGAACACTGAAGCTTTCTTT
CDR3: CASSFSGNTEAFF
V: TRBV11-1
size: many
D: -
J: TRBJ1-1

DNA: TGTGCCAGCAGCGCCCAAGGGCACACTGAAGCTTTCTTT
CDR3: CASSAQGHTEAFF
V: TRBV2
size: -
D: -
J: TRBJ1-1

DNA: TGTGCCAGCAGTTCCCATCGGTCCAGGGCGAACACCGGGGAGCTGTTTTTT
CDR3: CASSSHRSRANTGELFF
V: TRBV28
size: few
D: -
J: TRBJ2-2

DNA: TGTGCCAGCATTAACACTGGGAGGGATACTGAAGCTTTCTTT
CDR3: CASINTGRDTEAFF
V: TRBV2
size: -
D: -
J: TRBJ1-1

DNA: TGCGCCAGCAGCCAAGATGGTGGACGGGAGACTAGTGGCTACACCTTC
CDR3: CASSQDGGRETSGYTF
V: TRBV4-1
size: few
D: -
J: TRBJ1-2